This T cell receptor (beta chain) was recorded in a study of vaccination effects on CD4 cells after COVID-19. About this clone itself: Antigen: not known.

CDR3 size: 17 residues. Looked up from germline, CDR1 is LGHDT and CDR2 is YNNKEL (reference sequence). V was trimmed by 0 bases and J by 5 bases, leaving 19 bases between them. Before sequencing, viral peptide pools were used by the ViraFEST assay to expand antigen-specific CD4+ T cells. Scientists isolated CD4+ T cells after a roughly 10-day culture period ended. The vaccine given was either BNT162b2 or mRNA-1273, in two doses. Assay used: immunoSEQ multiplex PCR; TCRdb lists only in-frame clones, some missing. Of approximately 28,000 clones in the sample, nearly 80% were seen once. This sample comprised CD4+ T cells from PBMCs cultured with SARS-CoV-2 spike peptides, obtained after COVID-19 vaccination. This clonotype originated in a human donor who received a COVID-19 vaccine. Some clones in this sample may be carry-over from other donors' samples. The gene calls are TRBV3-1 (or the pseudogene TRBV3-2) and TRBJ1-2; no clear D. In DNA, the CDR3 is TGTGCCAGCAGCCAAGAAATAGGCGGCAATTTAATATATGGCTACACCTTC. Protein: CASSQEIGGNLIYGYTF.